This is a list of T cell receptor beta chains from one sample in a study of cytomegalovirus exposure and HLA in healthy donors. This table comes from immunoSEQ multiplex PCR, and its TCRdb copy is limited to in-frame clones, with some not included. The sample comprises more than 150,000 clones, about 85% of which are singletons, and roughly 1.4% rests with the top ten. Sequenced input: PBMCs. These receptors all stem from a man aged 45-65 years in good health and CMV-seropositive. Each CDR3 is given with its conserved first and last residue. A D gene is named only where the DNA matches it firmly. Size is stated for part of the rows, as once, few or many counts, or as a class when the clone is expanded.

>TRBV2|.|TRBJ1-5|TRBD1
TGTGCCAGCACCGGGACAGCTAATCAGCCCCAGCATTTT
CASTGTANQPQHF
>TRBV5-1|.|TRBJ2-7|TRBD1
TGCGCCAGCAGCTTGGATAGGGACAGGGGCCCCTACGAGCAGTACTTC
CASSLDRDRGPYEQYF
>TRBV2|once|TRBJ2-5|.
TGTGCCAGCAGTTATCAGGGTGCGGGGGAGACCCAGTACTTC
CASSYQGAGETQYF
>TRBV5-1|.|TRBJ2-5|TRBD2
TGCGCCAGCAGCTTTTCGGGAGGGAGAGAGACCCAGTACTTC
CASSFSGGRETQYF
>TRBV6-1|.|TRBJ2-1|TRBD2
TGTGCCAGCAGTGTGGGACTAGGGGCCAATGAGCAGTTCTTC
CASSVGLGANEQFF
>TRBV11-2|.|TRBJ2-1|.
TGTGCCAGCAGCCAGGACCTTCTAGCGAGCTCCTACAATGAGCAGTTCTTC
CASSQDLLASSYNEQFF
>TRBV28|.|TRBJ2-7|TRBD1
TGTGCCAGCAGTGCGGCCTACATGACAGGGGGCTTAAACGAGCAGTACTTC
CASSAAYMTGGLNEQYF
>TRBV30|few|TRBJ1-5|.
TGTGCCTGGAGTCCAGGGGAAAATCAGCCCCAGCATTTT
CAWSPGENQPQHF
>TRBV2|.|TRBJ2-7|.
TGTGCCAGCAGTGAGGAGTGGAGCTCCACGACCACTTACGAGCAGTACTTC
CASSEEWSSTTTYEQYF
>TRBV15|.|TRBJ1-1|TRBD1
TGTGCCACCAGCAGAGAGGGGACAGGGGGGCGTCGCACTGAAGCTTTCTTT
CATSREGTGGRRTEAFF
>TRBV9|.|TRBJ2-3|.
TGTGCCAGCAGCTACTCCCATGGGGGGTGGGGGACAGATACGCAGTATTTT
CASSYSHGGWGTDTQYF
>TRBV5-5|.|TRBJ2-3|.
TGTGCCAGCAGCTTGGAATTGGGTCCGGGCAGGGGGGTCACAGATACGCAGTATTTT
CASSLELGPGRGVTDTQYF
>TRBV4-1|.|TRBJ2-3|TRBD2
TGCGCCAGCAGCCAAGGTAGCGGGAGGGCCAGGGTAGATACGCAGTATTTT
CASSQGSGRARVDTQYF
>TRBV7-9|.|TRBJ2-5|TRBD2
TGTGCCAGCAGCTTAGCGGGACTAGCGGGAGTTGAGACCCAGTACTTC
CASSLAGLAGVETQYF
>TRBV5-1|.|TRBJ2-2|.
TGCGCCAGCAGCTTGAACGGTGGGGAGCTGTTTTTT
CASSLNGGELFF
>TRBV18|.|TRBJ1-1|TRBD1
TGTGCCAGCTCAATAATGGGACAGGGTGACACTGAAGCTTTCTTT
CASSIMGQGDTEAFF
>TRBV28|.|TRBJ2-7|.
TGTGCCAGTGCCGGGGGGCGCAGCTACGAGCAGTACTTC
CASAGGRSYEQYF
>TRBV5-1|.|TRBJ2-5|TRBD1
TGCGCCAGCAGCGTACAGGGGGTACAAGAGACCCAGTACTTC
CASSVQGVQETQYF
>TRBV6-6|.|TRBJ2-6|.
TGTGCCAGCCGGGGCTCTGGGGCCAACGTCCTGACTTTC
CASRGSGANVLTF
>TRBV18|.|TRBJ2-1|TRBD2
TGTGCCAGCTCACCACCGCTAGCGGGGGGCCATGAGCAGTTCTTC
CASSPPLAGGHEQFF
>TRBV5-8|.|TRBJ2-5|TRBD2
TGTGCCAGCAGCTTCGGACTAGCGGGGATACCCCAAGAGACCCAGTACTTC
CASSFGLAGIPQETQYF
>TRBV28|.|TRBJ2-5|TRBD2
TGTGCCAGCAGTTTCGTGACTAGCGGGAGTTACTCGACCCAGTACTTC
CASSFVTSGSYSTQYF
>TRBV2|.|TRBJ1-5|.
TGTGCCAGCAGGGAAGGGACGGGGAATCAGCCCCAGCATTTT
CASREGTGNQPQHF
>TRBV30|.|TRBJ1-6|.
TGTGCCTGGAGAGAGACAGAGCTTAGCTCCTATAATTCACCCCTCCACTTT
CAWRETELSSYNSPLHF
>TRBV6-5|.|TRBJ2-3|TRBD1
TGTGCCAGCAGTTACCGCCTGAACAGGGGGGATACGCAGTATTTT
CASSYRLNRGDTQYF
>TRBV7-8|.|TRBJ2-5|TRBD1
TGTGCCAGCAGCCGGACAGGGGGCGCGATAGGACGAGAGACCCAGTACTTC
CASSRTGGAIGRETQYF
>TRBV7-2|few|TRBJ1-3|TRBD1
TGTGCCAGCAGCTTAAATAACCACAGGGGCCGAAACACCATATATTTT
CASSLNNHRGRNTIYF
>TRBV7-2|once|TRBJ2-2|TRBD1
TGTGCCACCCGGGACAGGGGTGACACCGGGGAGCTGTTTTTT
CATRDRGDTGELFF
>TRBV5-6|.|TRBJ1-5|.
TGTGCCAGCAGCCATTGGGAGGGTGGGCAGCCCCAGCATTTT
CASSHWEGGQPQHF
>TRBV9|.|TRBJ2-4|.
TGTGCCAGCAGCCCCCGACGGGGGTCCGACATTCAGTACTTC
CASSPRRGSDIQYF
>TRBV29-1|once|TRBJ1-3|TRBD1
TGCAGCGTTTTGGGCGACAGGGTCCTTGGAAACACCATATATTTT
CSVLGDRVLGNTIYF
>TRBV6-5|few|TRBJ1-6|TRBD1
TGTGCCAGCAGTTATGGGACAGGGAGGTCACCCCTCCACTTT
CASSYGTGRSPLHF
>TRBV6-5|.|TRBJ2-2|.
TGTGCCAGCAGGGAAGCGGCCAACACCGGGGAGCTGTTTTTT
CASREAANTGELFF
>TRBV14|.|TRBJ2-7|.
TGTGCCAGCAGCCAAAACGAACAGGGCCCGGAGTACTTC
CASSQNEQGPEYF
>TRBV4-2|.|TRBJ1-5|.
TGTGCCAGCAGCCAAGGAGAGTTGGGACTAGGCAATCAGCCCCAGCATTTT
CASSQGELGLGNQPQHF
>TRBV11-2|.|TRBJ1-4|.
TGTGCCAGCAGCCAAACAGCCCTTGGTCTGGAAAAACTGTTTTTT
CASSQTALGLEKLFF
>TRBV28|.|TRBJ2-2|TRBD2
TGTGCCAGCAGAACCGCCAGCGGGGCGAACACCGGGGAGCTGTTTTTT
CASRTASGANTGELFF
>TRBV15|few|TRBJ2-7|.
TGTGCCACCAGCAGAGACGTATCCTACGAGCAGTACTTC
CATSRDVSYEQYF
>TRBV5-1|.|TRBJ1-1|.
TGCGCCAGCAGCAGCGGGACAAAGAACACTGAAGCTTTCTTT
CASSSGTKNTEAFF
>TRBV6-1|.|TRBJ2-7|.
TGTGCCAGCAGTGCTAGCAGTAGCGAGCAGTACTTC
CASSASSSEQYF
>TRBV27|.|TRBJ2-1|.
TGTGCCAGCAGTTTAGCTGGGCGCAATGAGCAGTTCTTC
CASSLAGRNEQFF
>TRBV5-6|.|TRBJ2-2|TRBD2
TGTGCCAGCAGCTTGGCCCTCGGACTAGCGGGAGACACCGGGGAGCTGTTTTTT
CASSLALGLAGDTGELFF
>TRBV7-2|.|TRBJ2-1|.
TGTGCCAGCAGCGGCGGGGACGGGGGTAGCGGTGAGCAGTTCTTC
CASSGGDGGSGEQFF
>TRBV7-9|.|TRBJ2-7|TRBD2
TGTGCCAGCAGCTTCCCCAGCGGGGGCCGCTACGAGCAGTACTTC
CASSFPSGGRYEQYF
>TRBV5-1|few|TRBJ1-1|TRBD1
TGCGCCAGCAGCTTAGGGACAGGGCTGAACACTGAAGCTTTCTTT
CASSLGTGLNTEAFF
>TRBV28|.|TRBJ2-5|.
TGTGCCAGCAGTTTACTAGGTGTCAGAGAGACCCAGTACTTC
CASSLLGVRETQYF
>TRBV7-3|.|TRBJ2-3|TRBD2
TGTGCCAGCAGCTCCAGGGAGGGGGATACGCAGTATTTT
CASSSREGDTQYF
>TRBV10-3|.|TRBJ2-5|TRBD2
TGTGCCATCTCGACTAGCGGGGAGGAGACCCAGTACTTC
CAISTSGEETQYF
>TRBV4-1|.|TRBJ2-1|TRBD1
TGCGCCAGCAGCCCTTACCGGGACAGGGTTGAGCAGTTCTTC
CASSPYRDRVEQFF
>TRBV11-3|.|TRBJ2-1|TRBD1
TGTGCCAGCAGCTTAGGGGGGGACAGGGCCTACAATGAGCAGTTCTTC
CASSLGGDRAYNEQFF
>TRBV6-6|.|TRBJ2-7|TRBD2
TGTGCCAGCAGTTACCGAAGCGGGAGGGCCTCCTACGAGCAGTACTTC
CASSYRSGRASYEQYF
>TRBV5-6|.|TRBJ1-1|TRBD1
TGTGCCAGCAGCTTGGACCGACAGGGGCCCTGGTCGGCTTTCTTT
CASSLDRQGPWSAFF
>TRBV2|.|TRBJ1-4|.
TGTGCCAGCAGTGTATATGAAAAACTGTTTTTT
CASSVYEKLFF